This T cell receptor (beta chain) was sequenced in a study of blood T cell repertoires in COVID-19. This CDR3 comprises 15 residues. Germline V gives CDR1 SGHRS, CDR2 YFSETQ. As for this clone: One end of the junction does not line up with germline, which may come from a read error.

This table comes from immunoSEQ multiplex PCR, and its TCRdb copy is limited to in-frame clones, with some not included. The table lists 98,000 or so clones, over 70% of them singletons. Material for sequencing was peripheral blood. This receptor was identified in a man in his forties or fifties with acute or convalescent COVID-19. V is TRBV5-1 and J is TRBJ2-5; D is perhaps TRBD1 (6 bases). The CDR3 region has the DNA TGCGCCAGCAGATATACCGGGACACCCTCGGAGAGCCAGTACTTC. Its protein product is CASRYTGTPSESQYF.